Presented here are 15 T cell receptor beta chains from one specimen sequenced in a study of technical replicates of blood from a few donors. The protocol was immunoSEQ multiplex PCR, while the TCRdb copy is restricted to in-frame clones and leaves out a portion. Of 87,000 or so clones detected, approximately 90% appear once; the ten largest clones hold roughly 0.27%. Sequenced: T cells isolated from PBMCs. The receptors come from a human donor in good health.

The chain is built from TRBV5-1 and TRBJ2-2; 8 nucleotides match TRBD1. The V gene end was trimmed by 5 bases and the J gene end by 7 bases; junction bases not matched to a gene: 7. In germline, CDR1 is SGHRS, CDR2 YFSETQ. The CDR3 loop spans 14 amino acids. The CDR3 bases are TGCGCCAGCAGTAGGGGACAGGCCCTCGGGGAGCTGTTTTTT. Its translation is CASSRGQALGELFF.

The chain combines TRBV5-4 with TRBJ2-5, with D possibly matching TRBD2 (6 bases). CDR1 SGHNT and CDR2 YYREEE come from the germline V gene (reference sequence). V lost 2 bases and J 5 bases, leaving 10 bases between the germline ends. CDR3 length: 13 amino acids. As DNA, the CDR3 is TGTGCCAGCAGCTTAGGCGGGGAGGAGACCCAGTACTTC. It codes for CASSLGGEETQYF.

This clone has just one count. The CDR3, as DNA: TGTGCCAGCCGAGGCCTGTGGCGGGGGGGCCAAGAGACCCAGTACTTC. It encodes CASRGLWRGGQETQYF. V is TRBV18 and J is TRBJ2-5; 9 positions match TRBD2. The CDR3 is 16 residues long. The germline V gene has CDR1 KGHSH and CDR2 LQKENI. V was clipped by 8 bases and J by 1 base; unmatched bases: 11.

This sequence joins TRBV7-8 and TRBJ2-2; 13 bases line up with TRBD2. The CDR3 loop spans 19 amino acids. Germline assignment: CDR1 SGHVS and CDR2 FQNEAQ. Trimming cost V 0 bases and J 2 bases; bases outside gene matches: 6. This CDR3 is CASSLARLAGGRNTGELFF. The CDR3 region has the DNA TGTGCCAGCAGCTTAGCCCGACTAGCGGGGGGCCGAAACACCGGGGAGCTGTTTTTT.

This clone was detected only once. The chain carries TRBV2 and TRBJ1-5; perhaps TRBD1 as D (6 bases). Germline assignment: CDR1 SNHLY and CDR2 FYNNEI. The V end was cut by 5 bases, the J end by 10 bases, with 9 bases between. The CDR3 totals 11 residues. The CDR3 here is CASSSGQPQHF. The CDR3 DNA sequence: TGTGCCAGCAGTTCGGGACAACCCCAGCATTTT. Variable domain in full (rest from reference TRBV2 and TRBJ1-5): EPEVTQTPSHQVTQMGQEVILRCVPISNHLYFYWYRQILGQKVEFLVSFYNNEISEKSEIFDDQFSVERPDGSNFTLKIRSTKLEDSAMYFCASSSGQPQHFGDGTRLSIL.

A few counts support this clone. The chain is built from TRBV7-9 and TRBJ2-5; the D is unclear. This CDR3 contains 15 residues. Germline V gene data show CDR1 as SEHNR and CDR2 as FQNEAQ (reference sequence). Trimming removed 0 bases at V and 0 bases at J, with 8 bases between. The CDR3 region is CASSLAEYYQETQYF. CDR3 sequence (DNA): TGTGCCAGCAGCTTAGCGGAGTATTACCAAGAGACCCAGTACTTC. Full variable domain (rest looked up from reference TRBV7-9 and TRBJ2-5): DTGVSQNPRHKITKRGQNVTFRCDPISEHNRLYWYRQTLGQGPEFLTYFQNEAQLEKSRLLSDRFSAERPKGSFSTLEIQRTEQGDSAMYLCASSLAEYYQETQYFGPGTRLLVL.

The chain combines TRBV25-1 with TRBJ2-7; 9 nucleotides line up with TRBD2. Per the germline V gene, CDR1 is MGHDK and CDR2 is SYGVNS. J gave up 1 base and V 5 bases, and 3 bases lay outside the gene matches. This CDR3 has 14 residues. The CDR3 DNA is TGTGCCAGCAGTTGGACTAGCGCTTCCTACGAGCAGTACTTC. This gives the protein CASSWTSASYEQYF.

Only one count was recorded for this clone. The chain recombines TRBV27 with TRBJ2-1; the match to TRBD1 covers 8 bases. The germline gives CDR1 MNHEY, CDR2 SMNVEV (reference sequence). The CDR3 is 15 residues long. V was clipped by 1 base and J by 5 bases; unmatched bases: 4. The CDR3 coding sequence is TGTGCCAGCAGTTTATGGGGACAGGATAACAATGAGCAGTTCTTC. This sequence encodes CASSLWGQDNNEQFF.

This chain connects TRBV28 to TRBJ2-3, with D unclear. The CDR3 loop spans 16 amino acids. V lost 6 bases and J lost 1, with 17 bases in between. Germline V CDR1 and CDR2: MDHEN, SYDVKM. The CDR3 DNA reads as TGTGCCAGCAGGCCGGGTAAGGTCAGCCGCACAGATACGCAGTATTTT. Amino acids: CASRPGKVSRTDTQYF.

In regard to this clone: One end of the junction is discordant with germline, which a read error may explain. The gene calls are TRBV18 and TRBJ2-7; 15 bases match TRBD2. Germline loops: CDR1 KGHSH, CDR2 LQKENI. The CDR3 length is 17 residues. The CDR3 DNA sequence: TGTACCAGCTCACTGACCGGGACTAGCGGGGGGACCTACGAGCAGTACTTC. It specifies CTSSLTGTSGGTYEQYF.

The chain carries TRBV7-9 and TRBJ2-1, with unresolved D. Germline V gene lookup returns CDR1 SEHNR and CDR2 FQNEAQ (reference sequence). There are 15 residues in the CDR3. The V end was cut by 0 bases, the J end by 8 bases, with 14 bases between. CDR3 sequence (DNA): TGTGCCAGCAGCTTAGCGTCTTTAGCAAGCCATGAGCAGTTCTTC. This gives the protein CASSLASLASHEQFF.

The genes are TRBV5-1 and TRBJ1-3; no reliable D call. Trimming shortened V by 4 bases and J by 4 bases, and 15 bases separated the two germline ends. From germline, CDR1 is SGHRS and CDR2 YFSETQ. The CDR3 runs 15 residues. This CDR3 reads CASSPRTGSGNTIYF. For the CDR3, the DNA is TGCGCCAGCAGCCCAAGGACGGGGAGCGGAAACACCATATATTTT.

The chain links TRBV27 to TRBJ2-7, with D perhaps matching TRBD1 (5 bases). The CDR3 is 14 amino acids. Trimming took off 5 bases at V and 6 bases at J, with 17 bases between the two ends. Per the germline V gene, CDR1 is MNHEY and CDR2 is SMNVEV (reference sequence). CDR3 sequence (DNA): TGTGCCAGCAGTCCCCATGAACAGGTCTCCGAGCAGTACTTC. It specifies CASSPHEQVSEQYF.

The V and J genes are TRBV7-3 and TRBJ2-5; 10 bases line up with TRBD2. V shed 3 bases and J 4 bases; nucleotides not matched to a gene: 5. Looked up from germline, CDR1 is SGHTA and CDR2 is FQGTGA. The CDR3 totals 15 residues. The CDR3 DNA sequence: TGTGCCAGCAGCTTTTCAGCGGGGGGGATAGAGACCCAGTACTTC. The encoded protein is CASSFSAGGIETQYF.

CDR3 bases: TGTGCCAGCAGCCGTACGGAACCTCTCAGCGGGATGCTCGCCGGGGAGCTGTTTTTT. The encoded protein is CASSRTEPLSGMLAGELFF. This sequence joins TRBV13 and TRBJ2-2; 7 bases agree with TRBD2. CDR1 and CDR2 from the germline V gene are PRHDT and FYEKMQ (reference sequence). The J segment lost 6 bases and the V segment lost 5 bases, leaving 21 bases of the junction unmatched. This CDR3 has 19 amino acids.